This is a list of T cell receptor beta chains from one sample in a study of T cells in Graves' hyperthyroidism and ophthalmopathy. TCRdb recomputed calls from the multiplex PCR reads with MiXCR, one row per CDR3 protein. The table shows around 540,000 distinct CDR3 sequences, with about 43% occurring only once. Specimen: peripheral blood or thyroid tissue (not recorded which). Receptor source: a woman younger than 35 with Graves' hyperthyroidism. Both conserved end residues are part of each CDR3. Part of the rows lack a size; the others show once, few, many or a class for expanded clones.

size: many; J: TRBJ1-6; V: TRBV7-9; CDR3: CASSLADRGRNSPLHF
size: -; J: TRBJ1-5; V: TRBV10-3; CDR3: CAISESSGAQPQHF
size: many; J: TRBJ1-2; V: TRBV7-9; CDR3: CASSLLRDGYTF
size: many; J: TRBJ2-7; V: TRBV7-2; CDR3: CASSQAGTIGREQYF
size: -; J: TRBJ2-2; V: TRBV7-9; CDR3: CASSQDNSEGLTGELFF
size: -; J: TRBJ1-2; V: TRBV5-1; CDR3: CASSPTGTGVGGYTF
size: -; J: TRBJ2-7; V: TRBV9; CDR3: CASRPGSALVYEQYF
size: many; J: TRBJ1-3; V: TRBV7-8; CDR3: CASSGRTGAGNTIYF
size: many; J: TRBJ2-5; V: TRBV19; CDR3: CASSIVLQETQYF
size: -; J: TRBJ1-5; V: TRBV20-1; CDR3: CSARDGVGVPQHF
size: -; J: TRBJ2-7; V: TRBV7-9; CDR3: CASSFNRGRGSYEQYF
size: -; J: TRBJ1-2; V: TRBV6-4; CDR3: CASSARDGLSYGYTF
size: -; J: TRBJ2-6; V: TRBV10-3; CDR3: CAISAGLAGEGANVLTF
size: many; J: TRBJ1-3; V: TRBV29-1; CDR3: CSVEEGRSGNTIYF
size: -; J: TRBJ2-3; V: TRBV10-3; CDR3: CAIRDSSTDTQYF
size: -; J: TRBJ1-2; V: TRBV19; CDR3: CASSIEDRGYYGYTF
size: many; J: TRBJ1-1; V: TRBV14; CDR3: CASSQVWGAGTEAFF
size: -; J: TRBJ2-7; V: TRBV5-2; CDR3: CASNPEGWVYEQYF
size: once; J: TRBJ1-5; V: TRBV6-2/TRBV6-3; CDR3: CASSYSYRSNQPQHF
size: -; J: TRBJ1-2; V: TRBV29-1; CDR3: CSLVRIHTF
size: -; J: TRBJ2-2; V: TRBV11-1; CDR3: CASSVQSGTVTGELFF
size: few; J: TRBJ1-3; V: TRBV2; CDR3: CASRSRVGNTIYF
size: once; J: TRBJ1-3; V: TRBV9; CDR3: CASSVPAAGYGYTIYF
size: many; J: TRBJ1-5; V: TRBV10-2; CDR3: CASAAYSNQPQHF
size: -; J: TRBJ2-5; V: TRBV7-9; CDR3: CASSLASGIQETQYF
size: -; J: TRBJ2-7; V: TRBV10-3; CDR3: CAIRSLEVGLAGEQYF
size: -; J: TRBJ2-2; V: TRBV9; CDR3: CASSTDRFPYTGELFF
size: -; J: TRBJ1-1; V: TRBV29-1; CDR3: CSVERTGTEAFF
size: once; J: TRBJ1-2; V: TRBV4-3; CDR3: CASSLRGGVDYGYTF
size: once; J: TRBJ2-7; V: TRBV7-9; CDR3: CASSLPGGNEQYF